This T cell receptor beta chain was found in a study of cytomegalovirus exposure and HLA in healthy donors. General study results and limits: There were some public TCRs occurring in many donors, but most TCR sequences were rare.

In germline, CDR1 is MDHEN, CDR2 SYDVKM. This CDR3 has 15 residues. V shed 3 bases, J shed 8 bases, and the junction held 10 bases outside the gene matches. Clones were sequenced by immunoSEQ multiplex PCR, and TCRdb holds only the in-frame ones, with some missing. The table lists 120,000 or so clones, roughly 89% of them singletons. A roughly 120-subject validation cohort, separate from the 666-subject first cohort, supplied the donors. About this clone itself: Its antigen is currently unknown.

The receptor was derived from a woman between 18 and 30 years old in good health and CMV-seronegative. The chain has TRBV28 and TRBJ1-5, with 7 positions matching TRBD1. The sequenced sample consisted of PBMCs. This CDR3 reads CASSFPGTVGEPQHF. The CDR3, as DNA: TGTGCCAGCAGTTTCCCGGGGACAGTCGGTGAGCCCCAGCATTTT.